This TCR beta chain derives from a study of T cell repertoires in cytomegalovirus infection. For the study at large: Well-studied HLA-B-restricted epitopes and recently identified HLA-C-restricted epitopes of CMV were both used in the study. Signatures in public TCR beta sequences pointed to both CMV infection and matching HLA type.

General study points: Dominating the ex vivo response were HLA-C-restricted CMV-specific TCR beta clonotypes. Public TCR beta family frequency separated CMV-and-HLA carriers, including in an independent cohort.

The V gene's germline CDR1 is ENHRY and CDR2 SYGVKD. The CDR3 is made up of 15 amino acids. Unmatched junction bases numbered 2, after V lost 4 bases and J lost 5 bases. One entry per CDR3 protein, called by TCRdb with MiXCR from the reads. The table includes 600,000 to 700,000 distinct CDR3 sequences, roughly 33% detected once. Comment on this clonotype: What it binds is not known.

Sequenced material: cultured PBMCs, taken from culture after CMV antigen stimulation. The sequence was obtained from a human donor in good health (CMV status not recorded). Some clones in this sample may be carry-over from other donors' samples. The J gene is TRBJ2-1, the V gene TRBV10-3; 13 bases match TRBD2. CDR3 sequence: CAISGGTSGDNEQFF. CDR3 coding DNA: TGTGCCATCAGTGGGGGGACTAGCGGGGACAATGAGCAGTTCTTC.